This T cell receptor (beta chain) is from a study of blood T cell repertoires in COVID-19. Study details: The samples span acute and convalescent COVID-19 from the United States, Italy and Spain. In each case, the material was cDNA or gDNA derived from T cells, B-cell-depleted T cells, or PBMCs.

In the authors' workflow: Reference gene primer amplification gave nucleated cell count estimates. Data came from immunoSEQ multiplex PCR; TCRdb stores just in-frame clones and leaves some out. V, J and clone size are those of that table, while D and trimming were read from the DNA. The data show roughly 56,000 clones, 65% to 90% seen once. Germline CDR1 is MNHEY and CDR2 is SVGEGT. This CDR3 has 14 residues. The V and J ends lost 4 bases and 0 bases respectively, with 9 bases between them. Specimen: peripheral blood. The TCR was taken from a human donor in a cohort sampled during active COVID-19. This chain joins TRBV6-2 or TRBV6-3 and TRBJ1-2; no firm D call. The chain's CDR3 is CASSSTVTNYGYTF. Here the CDR3 DNA reads TGTGCCAGCAGTTCAACAGTGACTAACTATGGCTACACCTTC.